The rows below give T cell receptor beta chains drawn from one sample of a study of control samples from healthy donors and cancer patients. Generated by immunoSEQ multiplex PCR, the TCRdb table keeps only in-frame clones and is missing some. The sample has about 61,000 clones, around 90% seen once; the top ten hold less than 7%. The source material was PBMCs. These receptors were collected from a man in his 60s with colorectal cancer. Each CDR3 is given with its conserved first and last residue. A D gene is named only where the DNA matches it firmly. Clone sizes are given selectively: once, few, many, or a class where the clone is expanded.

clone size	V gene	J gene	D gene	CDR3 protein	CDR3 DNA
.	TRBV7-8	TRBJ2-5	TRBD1	CASSADGDRPQETQYF	TGTGCCAGCAGCGCCGACGGGGACAGGCCCCAAGAGACCCAGTACTTC
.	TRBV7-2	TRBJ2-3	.	CASSLGHRSTDTQYF	TGTGCCAGCAGCTTAGGGCACAGGAGCACAGATACGCAGTATTTT
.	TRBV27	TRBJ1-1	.	CASSLSSTQSAFF	TGTGCCAGCAGTTTATCGTCGACCCAGTCGGCTTTCTTT
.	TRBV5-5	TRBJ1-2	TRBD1	CASSLTWDSREGYTF	TGTGCCAGCAGCTTGACATGGGACAGCAGGGAGGGCTACACCTTC
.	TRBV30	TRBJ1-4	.	CAWSSVRFATNEKLFF	TGTGCCTGGAGTTCAGTACGATTTGCAACTAATGAAAAACTGTTTTTT
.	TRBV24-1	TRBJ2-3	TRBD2	CATSDPGGGGTDTQYF	TGTGCCACCAGTGACCCGGGGGGGGGCGGGACAGATACGCAGTATTTT
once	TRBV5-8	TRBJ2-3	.	CASSQGFTSTDTQYF	TGTGCCAGCAGCCAGGGCTTCACTAGCACAGATACGCAGTATTTT
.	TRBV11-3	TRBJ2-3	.	CASSLTEGTDTQYF	TGTGCCAGCAGCTTAACTGAGGGCACAGATACGCAGTATTTT
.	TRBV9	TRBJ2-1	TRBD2	CASSAPGAGVTNEQFF	TGTGCCAGCAGCGCACCAGGCGCGGGGGTGACCAATGAGCAGTTCTTC
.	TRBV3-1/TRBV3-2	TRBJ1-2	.	CASSQESANYGYTF	TGTGCCAGCAGCCAAGAATCAGCTAACTATGGCTACACCTTC
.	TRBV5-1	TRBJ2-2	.	CASSTGAAGARITGELFF	TGCGCCAGCAGCACTGGGGCCGCGGGGGCACGAATCACCGGGGAGCTGTTTTTT
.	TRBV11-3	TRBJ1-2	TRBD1	CASSADREYGYTF	TGTGCCAGCAGCGCGGACAGGGAATACGGCTACACCTTC
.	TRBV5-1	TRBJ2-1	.	CASSSAEGSSYNEQFF	TGCGCCAGCAGCTCGGCAGAGGGTAGCTCCTACAATGAGCAGTTCTTC
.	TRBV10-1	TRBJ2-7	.	CASSLPPSYEQYF	TGCGCCAGCAGTCTACCCCCCTCCTACGAGCAGTACTTC
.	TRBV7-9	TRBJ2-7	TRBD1	CASSLGDRFYEQYF	TGTGCCAGCAGCTTAGGGGACAGGTTCTACGAGCAGTACTTC
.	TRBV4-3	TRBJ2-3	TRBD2	CASSQDRWWGGGSADTQYF	TGCGCCAGCAGCCAAGATCGGTGGTGGGGCGGGGGGTCCGCAGATACGCAGTATTTT
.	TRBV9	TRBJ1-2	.	CASSARVGVWDGYTF	TGTGCCAGCAGCGCCCGTGTGGGGGTGTGGGATGGCTACACCTTC
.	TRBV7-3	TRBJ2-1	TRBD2	CASSLTPSGGASEQFF	TGTGCCAGCAGCTTAACCCCTAGCGGGGGGGCAAGCGAGCAGTTCTTC
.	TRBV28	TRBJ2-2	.	CASRLQGNTGELFF	TGTGCCAGCAGATTACAGGGTAACACCGGGGAGCTGTTTTTT
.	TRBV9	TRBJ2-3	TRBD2	CASSPRAGGPDTQYF	TGTGCCAGCAGCCCTAGAGCGGGGGGGCCGGATACGCAGTATTTT
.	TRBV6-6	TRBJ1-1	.	CASTLRGMNTEAFF	TGTGCCAGCACCCTAAGGGGGATGAACACTGAAGCTTTCTTT
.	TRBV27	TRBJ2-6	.	CASSGPGLEGWARGANVLTF	TGTGCCAGCAGTGGCCCCGGGCTAGAGGGATGGGCTCGGGGGGCCAACGTCCTGACTTTC
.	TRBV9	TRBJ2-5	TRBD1	CASSVGPTGGRETQYF	TGTGCCAGCAGCGTGGGCCCAACAGGGGGTCGAGAGACCCAGTACTTC
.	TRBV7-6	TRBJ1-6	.	CASSLGSSYNSPLHF	TGTGCCAGCAGCTTAGGGAGCTCCTATAATTCACCCCTCCACTTT
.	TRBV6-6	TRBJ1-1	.	CASSYVTGEAFF	TGTGCCAGCAGTTACGTTACGGGGGAAGCTTTCTTT
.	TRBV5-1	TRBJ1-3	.	CASSLVSGISGNTIYF	TGCGCCAGCAGCCTCGTCTCAGGGATCTCTGGAAACACCATATATTTT
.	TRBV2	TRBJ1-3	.	CASSEAGPMSNTIYF	TGTGCCAGCAGTGAGGCAGGACCTATGTCGAACACCATATATTTT
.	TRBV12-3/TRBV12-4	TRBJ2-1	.	CASSSYNEQFF	TGTGCCAGCAGCAGCTACAATGAGCAGTTCTTC
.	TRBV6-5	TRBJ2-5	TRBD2	CASSSGLVQETQYF	TGTGCCAGCAGCTCGGGACTAGTGCAAGAGACCCAGTACTTC
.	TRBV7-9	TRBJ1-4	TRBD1	CASSLDWGRGLQGIEKLFF	TGTGCCAGCAGCTTAGACTGGGGCAGGGGGCTTCAGGGGATTGAAAAACTGTTTTTT
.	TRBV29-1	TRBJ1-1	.	CSVVEAAAEAFF	TGCAGCGTTGTAGAGGCGGCCGCTGAAGCTTTCTTT
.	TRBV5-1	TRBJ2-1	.	CASSLEAGSNEQFF	TGCGCCAGCAGCTTGGAAGCAGGATCTAATGAGCAGTTCTTC
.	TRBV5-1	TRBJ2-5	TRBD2	CASSSTREGETQYF	TGCGCCAGCAGCTCCACTAGGGAGGGAGAGACCCAGTACTTC
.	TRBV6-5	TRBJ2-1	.	CASSYRSLGSYNEQFF	TGTGCCAGCAGTTACCGATCATTGGGCTCCTACAATGAGCAGTTCTTC
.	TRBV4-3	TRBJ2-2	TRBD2	CATRAGAPTGELFF	TGCGCCACCCGAGCGGGGGCCCCCACCGGGGAGCTGTTTTTT
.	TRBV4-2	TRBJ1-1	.	CASSPATATAEAFF	TGTGCCAGCAGCCCTGCGACGGCGACGGCTGAAGCTTTCTTT
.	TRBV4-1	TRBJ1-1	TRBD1	CASSQPRTGVAVFF	TGCGCCAGCAGCCAACCCCGGACAGGGGTCGCGGTTTTCTTT
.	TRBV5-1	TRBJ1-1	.	CASSLAWAGIGPNTEAFF	TGCGCCAGCAGCCTGGCGTGGGCAGGGATTGGTCCGAACACTGAAGCTTTCTTT
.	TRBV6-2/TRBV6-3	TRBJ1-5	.	CASSYSSRRLPQHF	TGTGCCAGCAGTTACTCCTCTAGGAGGCTGCCCCAGCATTTT
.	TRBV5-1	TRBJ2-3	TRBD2	CASSLAGTDTQYF	TGCGCCAGCTCACTAGCGGGGACAGATACGCAGTATTTT
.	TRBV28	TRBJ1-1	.	CASSFPKNTEAFF	TGTGCCAGCAGTTTTCCAAAGAACACTGAAGCTTTCTTT
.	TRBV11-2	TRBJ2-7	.	CASSIVAVEQYF	TGTGCCAGCAGTATTGTGGCAGTCGAGCAGTACTTC
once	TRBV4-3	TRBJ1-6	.	CASSQDSLGVGSPLHF	TGCGCCAGCAGCCAAGACAGTCTGGGGGTGGGTTCACCCCTCCACTTT
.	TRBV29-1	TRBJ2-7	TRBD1	CSVGMGQGIAEQYF	TGCAGCGTTGGGATGGGACAGGGGATCGCCGAGCAGTACTTC
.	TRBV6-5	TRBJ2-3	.	CASSYGEDTQYF	TGTGCCAGCAGTTATGGGGAAGATACGCAGTATTTT
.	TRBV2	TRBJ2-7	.	CASSEYPGLYF	TGTGCCAGCAGTGAATACCCGGGTCTGTACTTC
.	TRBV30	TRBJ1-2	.	CAWGGEAGYTF	TGTGCCTGGGGGGGGGAGGCCGGCTACACCTTC
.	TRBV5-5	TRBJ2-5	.	CASSLGFQETQYF	TGTGCCAGCAGCTTAGGTTTCCAAGAGACCCAGTACTTC
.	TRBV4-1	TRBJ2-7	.	CASSQEGIHEQYF	TGCGCCAGCAGCCAAGAAGGGATCCACGAGCAGTACTTC
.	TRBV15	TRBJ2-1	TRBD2	CATSRGSHSGGGNEQFF	TGTGCCACCAGCAGAGGGTCCCATAGCGGGGGGGGCAATGAGCAGTTCTTC
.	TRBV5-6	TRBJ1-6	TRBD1	CASSYRGLRNSPLHF	TGTGCCAGCAGCTACAGGGGACTAAGGAATTCACCCCTCCACTTT
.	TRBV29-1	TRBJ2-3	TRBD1	CSVLRQGTDTQYF	TGCAGCGTCCTTAGACAGGGTACAGATACGCAGTATTTT
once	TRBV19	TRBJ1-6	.	CASGANRAPSPLHF	TGTGCCAGCGGGGCAAATAGGGCCCCTTCACCCCTCCACTTT
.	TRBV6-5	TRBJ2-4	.	CASSLGVPAKNIQYF	TGTGCCAGCAGTCTCGGGGTACCAGCCAAAAACATTCAGTACTTC
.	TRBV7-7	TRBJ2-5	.	CASSLKAGQETQYF	TGTGCCAGCAGCTTAAAAGCAGGCCAAGAGACCCAGTACTTC
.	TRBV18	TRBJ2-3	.	CASSGRFGGTQYF	TGTGCCAGCTCCGGAAGATTCGGAGGTACGCAGTATTTT
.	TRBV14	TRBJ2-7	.	CASSPVGLSYEQYF	TGTGCCAGCAGCCCGGTGGGGCTCTCCTACGAGCAGTACTTC
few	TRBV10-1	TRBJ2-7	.	CASGSVPYEQYF	TGCGCCAGCGGAAGTGTTCCCTACGAGCAGTACTTC
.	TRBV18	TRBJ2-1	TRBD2	CASSTGGPTTNEQFF	TGTGCCAGCTCAACGGGGGGGCCGACGACAAATGAGCAGTTCTTC